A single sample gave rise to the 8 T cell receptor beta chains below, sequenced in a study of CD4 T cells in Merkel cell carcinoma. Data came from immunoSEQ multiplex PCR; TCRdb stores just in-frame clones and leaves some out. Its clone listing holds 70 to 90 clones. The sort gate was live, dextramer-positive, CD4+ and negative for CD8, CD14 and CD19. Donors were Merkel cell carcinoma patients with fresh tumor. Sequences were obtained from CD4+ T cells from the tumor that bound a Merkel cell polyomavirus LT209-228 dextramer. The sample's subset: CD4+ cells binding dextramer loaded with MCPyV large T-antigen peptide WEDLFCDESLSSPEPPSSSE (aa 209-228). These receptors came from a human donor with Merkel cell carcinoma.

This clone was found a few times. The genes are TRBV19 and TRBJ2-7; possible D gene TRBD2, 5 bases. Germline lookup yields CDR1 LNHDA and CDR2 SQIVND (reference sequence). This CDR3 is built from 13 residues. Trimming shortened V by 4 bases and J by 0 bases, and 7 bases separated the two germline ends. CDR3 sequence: CASSTEGSYEQYF. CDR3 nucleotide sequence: TGTGCCAGTAGTACAGAGGGCTCCTACGAGCAGTACTTC.

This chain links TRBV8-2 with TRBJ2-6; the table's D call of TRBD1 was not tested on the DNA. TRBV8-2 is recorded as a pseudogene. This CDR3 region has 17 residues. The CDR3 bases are TGTGGCAAGAGACACAAGATAACACAAAGTCGGGCCAACGTCCTGACTTTC. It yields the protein CGKRHKITQSRANVLTF.

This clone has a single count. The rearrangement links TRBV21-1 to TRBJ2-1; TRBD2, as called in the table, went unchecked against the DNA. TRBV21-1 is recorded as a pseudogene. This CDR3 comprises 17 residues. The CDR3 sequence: CASRLGLATPSDNEQFF. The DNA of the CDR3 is TGTGCCAGCAGGCTAGGATTAGCTACACCTTCCGACAATGAGCAGTTCTTC.

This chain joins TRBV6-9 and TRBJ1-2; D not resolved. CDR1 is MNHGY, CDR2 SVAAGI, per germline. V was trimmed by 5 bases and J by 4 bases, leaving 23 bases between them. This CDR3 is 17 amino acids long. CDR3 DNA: TGTGCCAGCAGTGGGAAGTCGTCTTACGGAAAGACCTATGGCTACACCTTC. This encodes CASSGKSSYGKTYGYTF.

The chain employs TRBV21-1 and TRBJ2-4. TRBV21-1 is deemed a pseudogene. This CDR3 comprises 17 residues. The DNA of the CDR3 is TGTGCCAGCAGGGCTATCATAGCACAGCAAAGAAAAAACATTCAGTACTTC. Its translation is CASRAIIAQQRKNIQYF.

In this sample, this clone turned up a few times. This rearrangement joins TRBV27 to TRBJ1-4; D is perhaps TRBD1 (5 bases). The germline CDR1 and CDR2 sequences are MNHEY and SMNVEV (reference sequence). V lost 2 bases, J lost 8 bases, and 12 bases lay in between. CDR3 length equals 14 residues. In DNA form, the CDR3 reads TGTGCCAGCAGTTTACGGGGGGGAGGGGAAAAACTGTTTTTT. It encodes CASSLRGGGEKLFF.

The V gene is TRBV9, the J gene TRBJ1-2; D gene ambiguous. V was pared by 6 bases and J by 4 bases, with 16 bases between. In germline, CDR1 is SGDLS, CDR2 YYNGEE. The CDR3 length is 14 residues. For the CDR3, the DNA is TGTGCCAGCAAAAACTCAAGAAAGACCTATGGCTACACCTTC. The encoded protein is CASKNSRKTYGYTF.

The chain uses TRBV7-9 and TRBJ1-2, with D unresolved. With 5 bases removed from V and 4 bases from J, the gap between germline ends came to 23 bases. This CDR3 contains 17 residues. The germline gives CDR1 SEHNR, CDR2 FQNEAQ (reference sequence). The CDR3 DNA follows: TGTGCCAGCAGCCTCGTCGAATACCATGGAAAGATCTATGGCTACACCTTC. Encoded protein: CASSLVEYHGKIYGYTF.